This TCR beta chain was retrieved from a study of T cells in Graves' hyperthyroidism and ophthalmopathy (dated by TCRdb to 2018 to 2020). Turning to the overall study: Peripheral blood samples were taken at initial diagnosis, before any treatment was given. TCR V-J signatures able to tell the groups apart were searched for in a discovery cohort of 90 to 100 patients, of whom more than 40 had Graves' ophthalmopathy and 55 to 65 had stable Graves' hyperthyroidism. An independent validation cohort of about 20 hyperthyroidism patients and about 15 patients who later progressed to ophthalmopathy tested prospective prediction of ophthalmopathy. The 95 to 100 discovery patients were divided at random into training and test sets in a 7:3 ratio. The study also compared thyroid tissue and blood T-cell repertoires from roughly six Graves' hyperthyroidism patients. After sampling, hyperthyroidism patients received methimazole starting at 30 mg daily, and ophthalmopathy patients received high-dose intravenous methylprednisolone. The paper reports TCR Vbeta CDR3 sequencing of over 120 peripheral blood samples: 43 ophthalmopathy, about 75 hyperthyroidism and around 17 progressor patients.

In the ophthalmopathy patients, disease was moderately to severely active, with a Clinical Activity Score of 3 or more, a NOSPECS grade of 4 or more, and a duration of less than 3 months. Patients with uncontrolled infections, other autoimmune diseases, pregnancy or lactation were excluded. Diagnoses were established on the basis of clinical symptoms, serum thyroxine and TRAb, thyroid ultrasound, and orbital computed tomography. PBMCs were separated from 10 ml of fresh peripheral blood using Ficoll-Paque density gradient centrifugation. Total RNA was extracted with Trizol reagent, and quality was checked on an Agilent 2100 Bioanalyzer. The TCR beta CDR3 regions were amplified from RNA transcripts. A first-round RT-PCR of the TCR CDR3 used the HTBI primer set with the Qiagen OneStep RT-PCR kit. The libraries were constructed in a second round of multiplex PCR and then size-selected and purified. Sequencing of the libraries was done on an Illumina HiSeq2000 using paired-end 100 bp reads. In the original analysis: Raw data were processed with SOAPnuke, discarding reads with adapters, uncalled bases, mean Phred below 15, or no exact constant-primer or identifier match. COPE v1.2.5 was used to merge high-quality paired reads, and clonotypes were defined as unique nucleotide sequences. Clonotypes were aligned to IMGT TRBV, TRBD and TRBJ reference segments using MiTCR v1.1. The analysis was restricted to V-J combinations with a frequency above 0.0001, which together covered roughly 99% of the repertoires. A TCS score was defined as the ratio between F50 (clonal expansion) and ExV (chaos), using BLOSUM62-based TCRdist between CDR3 peptides within each V-J. Welch's t-statistics and random forest reduced fewer than 550 V-J features to around 14, which were used in a naive Bayes classifier (R e1071). TCRdb took the public reads, trimmed them with fastp at Q25, ran MiXCR for clone calling and kept in-frame beta chains. One record per CDR3 amino acid sequence lists the most common genes and DNA. TCRdb assigned the V and J calls; the authors' analysis was not used. The sample yields about 270,000 distinct CDR3 sequences; approximately 20% were counted once. The ten largest make up around 60% of the sample.

Spanning cysteine to phenylalanine, the CDR3 consists of 15 amino acids. The kept DNA is CDR3 alone, 45 bases in frame from the first base. The germline V and J ends show losses of 6 bases and 2 bases respectively, and no gene match explains 4 bases of the junction. According to the germline V gene, CDR1 reads KGHSH and CDR2 reads LQKENI. Overall study results and their limits: Ophthalmopathy was separated from stable hyperthyroidism by a 13 V-J signature model, with 85% to 90% sensitivity and about 81% specificity obtained in cross-validation and 80%/75% obtained in testing. No statistical method was used to set the sample size in advance, and investigators knew the group allocation. Most expanded thyroid clonotypes (frequency above 0.001) were also detected in blood, a finding suggesting that blood repertoires may reflect thyroid immune responses. In validation, progression to ophthalmopathy was predicted by the model with roughly 69% sensitivity and 72% to 80% specificity, a median of roughly six months before onset.

In the case of this clonotype: Its antigen is unknown. No qualities accompany the bases; no much larger clone lies one base away.

The sample comprised blood. The receptor was derived from a man aged 30 to 39 with Graves' ophthalmopathy. In this chain, TRBV18 is recombined with TRBJ2-3; TRBD2 aligns with 11 central bases. CDR3 region: CASSLTSGNTDTQYF. At the DNA level, the sequence is TGTGCCAGCTCCCTGACTAGCGGGAACACAGATACGCAGTATTTT. The CDR3 plus the reference TRBV18 and TRBJ2-3 genes for the other parts give the full variable domain: NAGVMQNPRHLVRRRGQEARLRCSPMKGHSHVYWYRQLPEEGLKFMVYLQKENIIDESGMPKERFSAEFPKEGPSILRIQQVVRGDSAAYFCASSLTSGNTDTQYFGPGTRLTVL.